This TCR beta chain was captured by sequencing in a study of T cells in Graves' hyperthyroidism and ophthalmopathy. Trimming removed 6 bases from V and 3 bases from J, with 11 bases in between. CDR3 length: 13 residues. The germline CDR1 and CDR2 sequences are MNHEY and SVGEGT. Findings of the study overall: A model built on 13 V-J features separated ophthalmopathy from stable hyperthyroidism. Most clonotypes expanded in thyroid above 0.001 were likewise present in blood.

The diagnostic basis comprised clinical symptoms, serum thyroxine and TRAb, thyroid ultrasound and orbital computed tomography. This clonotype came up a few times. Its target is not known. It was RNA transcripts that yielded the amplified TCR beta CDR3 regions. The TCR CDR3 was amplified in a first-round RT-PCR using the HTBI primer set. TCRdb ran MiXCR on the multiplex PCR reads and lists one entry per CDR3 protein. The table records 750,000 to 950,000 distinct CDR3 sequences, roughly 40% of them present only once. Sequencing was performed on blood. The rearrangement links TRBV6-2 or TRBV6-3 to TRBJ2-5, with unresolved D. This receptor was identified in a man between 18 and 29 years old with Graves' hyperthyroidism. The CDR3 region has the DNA TGTGCCAGCAGCTTGGTTCCCGAAGAGACCCAGTACTTC. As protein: CASSLVPEETQYF.